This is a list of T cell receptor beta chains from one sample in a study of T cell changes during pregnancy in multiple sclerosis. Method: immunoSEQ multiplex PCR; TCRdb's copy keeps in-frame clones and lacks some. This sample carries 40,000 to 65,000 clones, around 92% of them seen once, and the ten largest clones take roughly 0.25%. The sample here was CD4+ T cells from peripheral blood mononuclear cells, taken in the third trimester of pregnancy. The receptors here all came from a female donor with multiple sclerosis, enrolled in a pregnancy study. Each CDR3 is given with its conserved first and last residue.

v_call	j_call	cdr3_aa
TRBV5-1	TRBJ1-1	CASSWTGWDTEAFF
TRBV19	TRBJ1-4	CASSGGGEKLFF
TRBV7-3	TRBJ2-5	CASSRGVADQETQYF
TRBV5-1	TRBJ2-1	CASSSDGSSYNEQFF
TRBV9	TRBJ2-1	CASTPTVGLVIGNEQFF
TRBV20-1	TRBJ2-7	CSASSGEQYF
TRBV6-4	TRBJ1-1	CASSAGGRNTEAFF
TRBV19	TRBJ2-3	CASSIGQGPDTQYF
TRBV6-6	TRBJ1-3	CASSRDFSGNTIYF
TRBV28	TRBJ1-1	CASRPTVNMNTEAFF
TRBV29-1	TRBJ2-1	CSVGVSGIHNEQFF
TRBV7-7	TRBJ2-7	CASSDGTGAFREQYF
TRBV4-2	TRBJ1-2	CASSQDAGINYGYTF
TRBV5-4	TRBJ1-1	CASSPLRVLNTEAFF
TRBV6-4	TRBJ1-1	CASSARGDTEAFF
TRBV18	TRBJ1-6	CASSPTDREKRALHF
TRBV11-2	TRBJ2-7	CASSLDPQGLRYEQYF
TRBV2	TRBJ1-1	CASSSQTGRSEAFF
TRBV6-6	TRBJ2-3	CASSHTGMVGADTQYF
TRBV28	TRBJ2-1	CASSLLTVPYNEQFF
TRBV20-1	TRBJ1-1	CSATFVRAFF
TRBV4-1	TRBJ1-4	CASTQTPSGTYEKLFF
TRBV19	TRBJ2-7	CASSAGQGGRTYEQYF
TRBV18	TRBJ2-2	CASSGTATGELFF
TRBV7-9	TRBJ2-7	CASSLAGGGYYEQYF
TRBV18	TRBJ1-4	CASTENGAGSGKLFF
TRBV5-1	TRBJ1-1	CASSFGGLNTEAFF
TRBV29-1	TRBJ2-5	CSVAGQETQYF
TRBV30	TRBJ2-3	CAWSRGAGADTQYF
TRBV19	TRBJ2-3	CASSLASGTDTQYF
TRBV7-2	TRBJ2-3	CASRQTSGGLSTDTQYF
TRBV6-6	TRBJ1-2	CASSTTSDDYGYTF
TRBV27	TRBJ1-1	CASSFAGATEAFF
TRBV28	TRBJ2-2	CASSRRAIRSGELFF
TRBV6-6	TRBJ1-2	CASSLSRGYGYTF
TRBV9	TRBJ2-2	CASSVASVTGELFF
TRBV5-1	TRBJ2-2	CASSSPLATGELFF
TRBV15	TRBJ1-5	CATSRGLANQPQHF
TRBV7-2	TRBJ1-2	CASSRQGRLIDGYTF
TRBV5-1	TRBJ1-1	CASSRDYWNTEAFF
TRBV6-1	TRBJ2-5	CASSETRETQYF
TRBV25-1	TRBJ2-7	CASSESPGLGIYEQYF
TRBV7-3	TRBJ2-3	CASSWGRGTDTQYF
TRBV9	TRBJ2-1	CASSVGVGKGNEQFF